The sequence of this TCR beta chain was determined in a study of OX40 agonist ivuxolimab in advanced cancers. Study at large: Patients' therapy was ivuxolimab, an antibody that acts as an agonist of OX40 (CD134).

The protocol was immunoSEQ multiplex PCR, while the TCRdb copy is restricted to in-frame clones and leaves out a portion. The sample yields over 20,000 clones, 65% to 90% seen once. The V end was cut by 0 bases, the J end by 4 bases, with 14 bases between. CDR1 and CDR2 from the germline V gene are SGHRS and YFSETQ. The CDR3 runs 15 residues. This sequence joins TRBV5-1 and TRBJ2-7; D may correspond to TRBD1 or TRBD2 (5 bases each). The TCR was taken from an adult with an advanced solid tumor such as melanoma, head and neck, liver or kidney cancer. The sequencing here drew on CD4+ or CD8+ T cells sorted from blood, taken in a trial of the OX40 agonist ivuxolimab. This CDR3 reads CASSLGGSIDYEQYF. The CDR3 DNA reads TGCGCCAGCAGCTTGGGGGGGTCGATCGATTACGAGCAGTACTTC.